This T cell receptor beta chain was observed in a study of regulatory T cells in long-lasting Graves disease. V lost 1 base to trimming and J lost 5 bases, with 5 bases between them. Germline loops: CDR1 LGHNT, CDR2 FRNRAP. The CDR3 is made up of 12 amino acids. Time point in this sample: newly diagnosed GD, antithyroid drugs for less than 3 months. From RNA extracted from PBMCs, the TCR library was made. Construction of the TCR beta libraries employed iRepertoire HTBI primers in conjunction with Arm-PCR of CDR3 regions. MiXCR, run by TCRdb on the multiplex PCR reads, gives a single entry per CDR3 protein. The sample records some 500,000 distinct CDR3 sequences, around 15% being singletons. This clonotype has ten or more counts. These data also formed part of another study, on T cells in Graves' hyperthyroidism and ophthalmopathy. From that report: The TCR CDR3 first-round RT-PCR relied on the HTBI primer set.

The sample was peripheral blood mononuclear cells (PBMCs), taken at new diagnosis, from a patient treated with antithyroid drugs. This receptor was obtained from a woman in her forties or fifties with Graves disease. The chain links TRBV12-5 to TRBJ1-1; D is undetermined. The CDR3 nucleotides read TGTGCTAGTGGTTTGGAAAGTACTGAAGCTTTCTTT. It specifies CASGLESTEAFF.